This is a list of T cell receptor beta chains from one sample in a study of blood T cells in healthy people across ages. A single record per CDR3 protein comes from TCRdb applying MiXCR to the 5' RACE reads. Of 600,000 to 800,000 distinct CDR3 sequences in the sample, about 50% are singletons; the top ten hold roughly 13%. What was sequenced was blood. These receptors were collected from a woman older than 75 in good health. CDR3s include the opening cysteine and the closing phenylalanine or tryptophan. D genes are given only for firm matches. The size of a clone is reported for some rows only, either as once, few or many, or as a class for expanded clones.

j_gene: TRBJ1-2; abundance: once; d_gene: .; v_gene: TRBV6-6; CDR3aa: CASSQDRRFGGYTF; CDR3nt: TGTGCCAGCAGCCAAGACAGGAGGTTCGGTGGCTACACCTTC
j_gene: TRBJ2-7; abundance: few; d_gene: .; v_gene: TRBV7-2; CDR3aa: CASSAMADSYEQYF; CDR3nt: TGTGCCAGCAGCGCGATGGCGGACAGCTACGAGCAGTACTTC
j_gene: TRBJ2-1; abundance: few; d_gene: TRBD2; v_gene: TRBV3-1; CDR3aa: CASSQDAPAGGHEQFF; CDR3nt: TGTGCCAGCAGCCAAGATGCTCCAGCGGGGGGGCATGAGCAGTTCTTC
j_gene: TRBJ2-6; abundance: many; d_gene: .; v_gene: TRBV10-3; CDR3aa: CAITGSGANVLTF; CDR3nt: TGTGCCATCACTGGCTCTGGGGCCAACGTCCTGACTTTC
j_gene: TRBJ1-4; abundance: .; d_gene: .; v_gene: TRBV12-3/TRBV12-4; CDR3aa: CASSFLGVNEKLFF; CDR3nt: TGTGCCAGCAGTTTCCTGGGGGTGAATGAAAAACTGTTTTTT
j_gene: TRBJ1-2; abundance: many; d_gene: .; v_gene: TRBV5-1; CDR3aa: CASSPGLGYTF; CDR3nt: TGCGCCAGCAGCCCGGGTTTGGGCTACACCTTC
j_gene: TRBJ1-1; abundance: many; d_gene: TRBD1; v_gene: TRBV7-2; CDR3aa: CASSATGGGNTEAFF; CDR3nt: TGTGCCAGCAGCGCAACAGGGGGTGGGAACACTGAAGCTTTCTTT
j_gene: TRBJ2-3; abundance: many; d_gene: .; v_gene: TRBV20-1; CDR3aa: CSAIQPGASDTQYF; CDR3nt: TGCAGTGCTATCCAGCCGGGAGCTTCAGATACGCAGTATTTT
j_gene: TRBJ1-1; abundance: .; d_gene: .; v_gene: TRBV7-2; CDR3aa: CASSLGGGTTNTEAFF; CDR3nt: TGTGCCAGCAGCTTAGGTGGGGGAACAACGAACACTGAAGCTTTCTTT
j_gene: TRBJ1-4; abundance: few; d_gene: .; v_gene: TRBV20-1; CDR3aa: CSALPPPTNEKLFF; CDR3nt: TGCAGTGCCCTACCACCTCCAACTAATGAAAAACTGTTTTTT
j_gene: TRBJ2-7; abundance: few; d_gene: .; v_gene: TRBV2; CDR3aa: CASSRTFTYEQYF; CDR3nt: TGTGCCAGCAGTCGGACGTTCACCTACGAGCAGTACTTC
j_gene: TRBJ1-1; abundance: many; d_gene: .; v_gene: TRBV27; CDR3aa: CASSQRDQGAFF; CDR3nt: TGTGCCAGCAGTCAACGGGACCAAGGGGCTTTCTTT
j_gene: TRBJ2-7; abundance: many; d_gene: TRBD2; v_gene: TRBV4-1; CDR3aa: CASSPILAGTYEQYF; CDR3nt: TGCGCCAGCAGCCCGATACTAGCGGGGACCTACGAGCAGTACTTC
j_gene: TRBJ1-2; abundance: .; d_gene: .; v_gene: TRBV12-3/TRBV12-4; CDR3aa: CASSLVEGSVYTF; CDR3nt: TGTGCCAGCAGTTTGGTGGAAGGTTCGGTCTACACCTTC
j_gene: TRBJ1-1; abundance: .; d_gene: .; v_gene: TRBV10-3; CDR3aa: CAIRQPDGTEAFF; CDR3nt: TGTGCCATCAGACAGCCGGATGGCACTGAAGCTTTCTTT
j_gene: TRBJ2-4; abundance: .; d_gene: .; v_gene: TRBV12-3/TRBV12-4; CDR3aa: CASSLSVHEQYF; CDR3nt: TGTGCCAGCAGTTTATCGGTCCACGAACAGTACTTC
j_gene: TRBJ2-1; abundance: many; d_gene: .; v_gene: TRBV20-1; CDR3aa: CSAPGGSRTYNEQFF; CDR3nt: TGCAGTGCCCCCGGTGGGAGTAGGACCTACAATGAGCAGTTCTTC
j_gene: TRBJ2-6; abundance: .; d_gene: .; v_gene: TRBV11-1; CDR3aa: CASSPHVGARVTGANVLTF; CDR3nt: TGTGCCAGCAGCCCCCATGTGGGGGCGCGAGTAACTGGGGCCAACGTCCTGACTTTC
j_gene: TRBJ2-1; abundance: .; d_gene: TRBD1; v_gene: TRBV18; CDR3aa: CASSPLTTAGGDEQFF; CDR3nt: TGTGCCAGCTCACCGCTTACGACTGCAGGGGGCGATGAGCAGTTCTTC
j_gene: TRBJ2-3; abundance: .; d_gene: TRBD1; v_gene: TRBV5-1; CDR3aa: CASSRDRNTDTQYF; CDR3nt: TGCGCCAGCAGCCGGGACAGGAACACAGATACGCAGTATTTT
j_gene: TRBJ2-3; abundance: .; d_gene: TRBD2; v_gene: TRBV24-1; CDR3aa: CATTSGLATDTQYF; CDR3nt: TGTGCCACCACATCGGGACTAGCAACAGATACGCAGTATTTT
j_gene: TRBJ2-1; abundance: many; d_gene: .; v_gene: TRBV4-2; CDR3aa: CASSQDPTGTTYNEQFF; CDR3nt: TGTGCCAGCAGCCAAGATCCCACGGGGACCACCTACAATGAGCAGTTCTTC
j_gene: TRBJ2-2; abundance: few; d_gene: .; v_gene: TRBV12-3/TRBV12-4; CDR3aa: CASTRTRGFTGELFF; CDR3nt: TGTGCCAGTACTAGAACTAGAGGGTTCACCGGGGAGCTGTTTTTT
j_gene: TRBJ2-2; abundance: .; d_gene: TRBD2; v_gene: TRBV2; CDR3aa: CASTGGPGSGELFF; CDR3nt: TGTGCCAGCACGGGAGGGCCAGGATCCGGGGAGCTGTTTTTT
j_gene: TRBJ2-1; abundance: many; d_gene: TRBD1; v_gene: TRBV6-6; CDR3aa: CASSFRGTGGAYNEQFF; CDR3nt: TGTGCCAGCAGTTTCCGGGGGACAGGGGGCGCCTACAATGAGCAGTTCTTC
j_gene: TRBJ2-1; abundance: .; d_gene: .; v_gene: TRBV20-1; CDR3aa: CSALGGLGSGRGPEQFF; CDR3nt: TGCAGTGCTTTGGGGGGGCTAGGCAGCGGGCGTGGTCCGGAGCAGTTCTTC
j_gene: TRBJ1-4; abundance: .; d_gene: TRBD1; v_gene: TRBV2; CDR3aa: CASSSFGGGTANEKLFF; CDR3nt: TGTGCCAGCAGTTCATTCGGGGGGGGGACAGCGAATGAAAAACTGTTTTTT
j_gene: TRBJ1-2; abundance: .; d_gene: .; v_gene: TRBV14; CDR3aa: CASSQDRIRTYGYTF; CDR3nt: TGTGCCAGCAGCCAAGACCGGATCCGAACGTATGGCTACACCTTC
j_gene: TRBJ1-2; abundance: .; d_gene: TRBD1; v_gene: TRBV6-5; CDR3aa: CASSGWDRLGRGYTF; CDR3nt: TGTGCCAGCAGTGGTTGGGACAGGTTGGGTAGAGGCTACACCTTC
j_gene: TRBJ2-3; abundance: .; d_gene: TRBD1; v_gene: TRBV12-3/TRBV12-4; CDR3aa: CASSQGASTDTQYF; CDR3nt: TGTGCCAGCAGTCAGGGGGCTAGCACAGATACGCAGTATTTT
j_gene: TRBJ2-5; abundance: many; d_gene: .; v_gene: TRBV20-1; CDR3aa: CSARGTATVQETQYF; CDR3nt: TGCAGTGCTAGGGGGACTGCGACCGTTCAAGAGACCCAGTACTTC
j_gene: TRBJ2-3; abundance: many; d_gene: TRBD1; v_gene: TRBV5-1; CDR3aa: CASSFGTGSTDTQYF; CDR3nt: TGCGCCAGCAGCTTCGGGACAGGGAGCACAGATACGCAGTATTTT